This TCR beta chain is drawn from a study of T-cell reconstitution after alpha-beta-depleted transplantation in children. Germline CDR1 is SGHDT and CDR2 is YYEEEE. The CDR3 contains 17 residues. This clonotype was seen repeatedly, ten times or more. A read error may produce the germline difference seen at one junction end. Construction of the TCRbeta library involved unique molecular identifiers. TCRdb ran MiXCR on the PCR reads and lists one entry per CDR3 protein. Among hundreds of thousands of distinct CDR3 sequences listed, around an eighth were seen once. This receptor was obtained from a human donor who donated a stem cell graft to a child with combined immunodeficiency. This material consisted of PBMCs from the stem cell graft donor, taken from the stem cell graft. V gene TRBV5-6 combines with J gene TRBJ2-2, with 7 bases lining up with TRBD1. As DNA, the CDR3 is TGTGCCAGCACCTTGAGAACCGGGACAGTGAACACCGGGGAGCTGTTTTTT. This gives the protein CASTLRTGTVNTGELFF.